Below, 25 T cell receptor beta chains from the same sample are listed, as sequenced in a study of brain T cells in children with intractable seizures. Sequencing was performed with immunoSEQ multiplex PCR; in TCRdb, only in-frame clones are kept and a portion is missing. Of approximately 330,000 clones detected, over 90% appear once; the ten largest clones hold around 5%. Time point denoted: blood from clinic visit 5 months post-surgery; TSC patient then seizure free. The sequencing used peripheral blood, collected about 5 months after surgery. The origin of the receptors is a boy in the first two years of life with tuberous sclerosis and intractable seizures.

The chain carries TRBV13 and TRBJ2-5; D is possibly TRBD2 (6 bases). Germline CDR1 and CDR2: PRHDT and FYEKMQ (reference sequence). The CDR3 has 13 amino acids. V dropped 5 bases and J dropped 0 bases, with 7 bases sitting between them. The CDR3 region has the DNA TGTGCCAGCAGCCTAGCGTACCAAGAGACCCAGTACTTC. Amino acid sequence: CASSLAYQETQYF. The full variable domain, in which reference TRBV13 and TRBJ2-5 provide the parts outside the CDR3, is AAGVIQSPRHLIKEKRETATLKCYPIPRHDTVYWYQQGPGQDPQFLISFYEKMQSDKGSIPDRFSAQQFSDYHSELNMSSLELGDSALYFCASSLAYQETQYFGPGTRLLVL.

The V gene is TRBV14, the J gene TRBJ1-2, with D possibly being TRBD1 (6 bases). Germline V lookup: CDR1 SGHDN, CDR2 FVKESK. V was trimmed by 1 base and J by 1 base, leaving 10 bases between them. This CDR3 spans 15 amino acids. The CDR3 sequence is CASSQAPGDNYGYTF. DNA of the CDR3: TGTGCCAGCAGCCAAGCTCCAGGGGATAACTATGGCTACACCTTC. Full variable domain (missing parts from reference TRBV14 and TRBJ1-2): EAGVTQFPSHSVIEKGQTVTLRCDPISGHDNLYWYRRVMGKEIKFLLHFVKESKQDESGMPNNRFLAERTGGTYSTLKVQPAELEDSGVYFCASSQAPGDNYGYTFGSGTRLTVV.

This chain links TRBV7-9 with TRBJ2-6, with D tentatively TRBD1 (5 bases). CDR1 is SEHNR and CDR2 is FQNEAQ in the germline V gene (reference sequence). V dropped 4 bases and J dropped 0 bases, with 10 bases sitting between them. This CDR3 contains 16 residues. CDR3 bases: TGTGCCAGCAGCTGGGGCCCGTTCTCTGGGGCCAACGTCCTGACTTTC. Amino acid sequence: CASSWGPFSGANVLTF.

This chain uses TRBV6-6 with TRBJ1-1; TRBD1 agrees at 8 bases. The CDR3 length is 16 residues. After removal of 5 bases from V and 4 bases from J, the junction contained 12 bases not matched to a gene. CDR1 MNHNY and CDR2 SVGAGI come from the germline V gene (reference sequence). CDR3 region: CASSRSNYRGTTEAFF. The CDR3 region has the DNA TGTGCCAGCAGTCGATCTAACTACAGGGGGACCACTGAAGCTTTCTTT.

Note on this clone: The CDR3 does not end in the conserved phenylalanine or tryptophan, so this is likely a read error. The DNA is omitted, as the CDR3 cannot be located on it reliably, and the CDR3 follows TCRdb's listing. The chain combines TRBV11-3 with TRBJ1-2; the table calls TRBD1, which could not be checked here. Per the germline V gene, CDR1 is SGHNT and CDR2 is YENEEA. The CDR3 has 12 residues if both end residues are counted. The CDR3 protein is CASSLKRQGRCL.

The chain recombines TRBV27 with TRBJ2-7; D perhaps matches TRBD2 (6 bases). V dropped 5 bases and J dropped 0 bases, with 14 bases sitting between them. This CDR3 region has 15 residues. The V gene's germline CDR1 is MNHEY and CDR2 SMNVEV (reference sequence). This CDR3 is CASSGPGLYSYEQYF. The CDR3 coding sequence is TGTGCCAGCAGTGGACCGGGACTTTACTCCTACGAGCAGTACTTC.

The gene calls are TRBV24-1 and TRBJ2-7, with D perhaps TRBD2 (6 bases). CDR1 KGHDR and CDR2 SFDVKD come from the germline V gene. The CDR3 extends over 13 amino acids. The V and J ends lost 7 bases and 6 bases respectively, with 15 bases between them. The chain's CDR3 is CATRGGGSLEQYF. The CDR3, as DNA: TGTGCCACCAGGGGTGGAGGGTCCCTCGAGCAGTACTTC.

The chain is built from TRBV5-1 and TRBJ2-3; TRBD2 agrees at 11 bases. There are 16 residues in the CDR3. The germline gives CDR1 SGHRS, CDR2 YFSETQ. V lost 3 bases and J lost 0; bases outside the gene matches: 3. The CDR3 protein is CASSSRTSGSTDTQYF. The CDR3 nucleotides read TGCGCCAGCAGCTCCCGGACTAGCGGGAGCACAGATACGCAGTATTTT.

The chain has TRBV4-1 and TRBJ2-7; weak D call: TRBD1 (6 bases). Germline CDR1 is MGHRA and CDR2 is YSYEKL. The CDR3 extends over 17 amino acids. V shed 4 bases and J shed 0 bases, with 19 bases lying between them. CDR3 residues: CASSPTRDIPNSYEQYF. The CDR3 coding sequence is TGCGCCAGCAGCCCAACTAGGGACATTCCTAACTCCTACGAGCAGTACTTC.

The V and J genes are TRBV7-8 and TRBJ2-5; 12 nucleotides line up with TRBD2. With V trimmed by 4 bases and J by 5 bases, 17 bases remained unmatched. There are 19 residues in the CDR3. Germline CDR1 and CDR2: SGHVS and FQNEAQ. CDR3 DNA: TGTGCCAGCAGCTCAGCCCTCCCGCCTAGCGGGAGGGTTTCGGAGACCCAGTACTTC. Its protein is CASSSALPPSGRVSETQYF. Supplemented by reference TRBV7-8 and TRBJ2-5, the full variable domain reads GAGVSQSPRYKVAKRGQDVALRCDPISGHVSLFWYQQALGQGPEFLTYFQNEAQLDKSGLPSDRFFAERPEGSVSTLKIQRTQQEDSAVYLCASSSALPPSGRVSETQYFGPGTRLLVL.

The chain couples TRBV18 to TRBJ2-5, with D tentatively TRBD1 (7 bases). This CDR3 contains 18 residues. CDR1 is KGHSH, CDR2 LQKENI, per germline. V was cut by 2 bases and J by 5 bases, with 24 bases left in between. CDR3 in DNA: TGTGCCAGCTCACCAAGGTTCCGGACAGGAGGGGCGGAGGAGACCCAGTACTTC. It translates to CASSPRFRTGGAEETQYF.

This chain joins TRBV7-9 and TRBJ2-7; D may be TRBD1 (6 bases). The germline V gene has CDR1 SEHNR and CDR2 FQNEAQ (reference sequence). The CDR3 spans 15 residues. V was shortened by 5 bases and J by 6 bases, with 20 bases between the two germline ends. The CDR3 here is CASSPQGQPSFEQYF. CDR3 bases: TGTGCCAGCAGCCCGCAAGGACAGCCGTCTTTCGAGCAGTACTTC.

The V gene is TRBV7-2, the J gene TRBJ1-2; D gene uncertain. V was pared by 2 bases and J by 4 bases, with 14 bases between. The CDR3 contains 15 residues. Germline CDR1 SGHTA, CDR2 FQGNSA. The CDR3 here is CASSLNFGRSYGYTF. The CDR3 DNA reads TGTGCCAGCAGCTTAAATTTCGGGCGGTCCTATGGCTACACCTTC.

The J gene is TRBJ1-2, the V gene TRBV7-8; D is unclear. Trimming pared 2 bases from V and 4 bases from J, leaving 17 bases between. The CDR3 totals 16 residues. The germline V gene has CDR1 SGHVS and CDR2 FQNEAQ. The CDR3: CASSLSLSSGPYGYTF. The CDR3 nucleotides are TGTGCCAGCAGCTTAAGTCTTTCGTCCGGACCCTATGGCTACACCTTC.

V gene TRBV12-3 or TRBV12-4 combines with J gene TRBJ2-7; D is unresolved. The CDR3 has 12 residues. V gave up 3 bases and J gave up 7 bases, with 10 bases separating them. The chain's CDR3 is CASSFRPREQYF. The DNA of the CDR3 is TGTGCCAGCAGTTTCAGGCCGCGTGAGCAGTACTTC.

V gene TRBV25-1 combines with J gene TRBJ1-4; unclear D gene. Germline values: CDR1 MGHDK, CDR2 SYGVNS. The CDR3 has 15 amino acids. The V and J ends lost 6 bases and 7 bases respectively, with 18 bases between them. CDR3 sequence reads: CASSYTSARGEKLFF. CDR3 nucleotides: TGTGCCAGCAGCTATACGAGTGCTCGTGGTGAAAAACTGTTTTTT.

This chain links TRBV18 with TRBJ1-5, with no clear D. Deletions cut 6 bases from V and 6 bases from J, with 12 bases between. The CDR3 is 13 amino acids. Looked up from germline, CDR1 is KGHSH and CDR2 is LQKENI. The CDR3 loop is CASSRTEGQPQHF. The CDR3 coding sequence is TGTGCCAGCTCGCGTACAGAGGGTCAGCCCCAGCATTTT.

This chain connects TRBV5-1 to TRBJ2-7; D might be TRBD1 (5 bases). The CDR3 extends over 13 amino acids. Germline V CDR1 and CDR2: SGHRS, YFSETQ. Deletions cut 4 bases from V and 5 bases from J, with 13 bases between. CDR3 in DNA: TGCGCCAGCAGCCCTCACAGGTACCACGAGCAGTACTTC. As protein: CASSPHRYHEQYF.

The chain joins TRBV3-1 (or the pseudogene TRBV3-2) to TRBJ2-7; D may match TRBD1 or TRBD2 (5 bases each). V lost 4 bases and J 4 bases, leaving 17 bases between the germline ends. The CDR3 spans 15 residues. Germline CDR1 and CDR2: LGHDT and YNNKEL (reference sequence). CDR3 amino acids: CASSRRDGDYYEQYF. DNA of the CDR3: TGTGCCAGCAGCCGAAGGGACGGAGACTATTACGAGCAGTACTTC.

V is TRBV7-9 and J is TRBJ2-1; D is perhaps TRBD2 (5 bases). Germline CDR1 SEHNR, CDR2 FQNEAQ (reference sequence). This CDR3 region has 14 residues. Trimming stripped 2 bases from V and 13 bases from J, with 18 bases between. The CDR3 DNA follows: TGTGCCAGCAGCTTAATGGGCGGGTCACAGCTCCAGTTCTTC. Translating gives CASSLMGGSQLQFF.

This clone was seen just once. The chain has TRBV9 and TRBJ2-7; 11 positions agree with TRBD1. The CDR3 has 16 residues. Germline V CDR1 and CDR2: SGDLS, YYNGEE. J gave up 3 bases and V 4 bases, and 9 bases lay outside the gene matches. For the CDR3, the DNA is TGTGCCAGCAGCCCTTTTTCCGGGACAGGGGGCTACGAGCAGTACTTC. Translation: CASSPFSGTGGYEQYF.

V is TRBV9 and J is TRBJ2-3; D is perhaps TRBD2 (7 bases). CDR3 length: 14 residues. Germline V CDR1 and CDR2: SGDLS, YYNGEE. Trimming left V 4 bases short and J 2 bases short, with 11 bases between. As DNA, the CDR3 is TGTGCCAGCAGCAAGGGGGGGGCCACAGATACGCAGTATTTT. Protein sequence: CASSKGGATDTQYF.

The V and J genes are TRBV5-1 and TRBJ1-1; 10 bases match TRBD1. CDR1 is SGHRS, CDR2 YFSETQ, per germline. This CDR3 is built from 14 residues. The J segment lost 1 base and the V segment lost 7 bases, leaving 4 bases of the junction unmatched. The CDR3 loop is CASGTGAPNTEAFF. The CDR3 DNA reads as TGCGCCAGCGGGACAGGGGCTCCGAACACTGAAGCTTTCTTT.

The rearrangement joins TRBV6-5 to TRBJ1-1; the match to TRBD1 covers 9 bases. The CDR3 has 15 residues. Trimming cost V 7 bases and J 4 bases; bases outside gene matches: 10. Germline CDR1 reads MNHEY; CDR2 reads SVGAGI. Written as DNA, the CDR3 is TGTGCCAGCACCCTGATCCGGGACAGGGTCACTGAAGCTTTCTTT. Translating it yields CASTLIRDRVTEAFF.

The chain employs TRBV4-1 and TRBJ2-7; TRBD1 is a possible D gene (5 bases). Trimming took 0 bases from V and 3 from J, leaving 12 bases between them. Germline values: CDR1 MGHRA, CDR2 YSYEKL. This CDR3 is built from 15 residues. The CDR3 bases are TGCGCCAGCAGCCAAGATCGACAGAGGAACTACGAGCAGTACTTC. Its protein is CASSQDRQRNYEQYF.